These 8 T cell receptor beta chains share one sample of origin, sequenced in a study of blood T cell repertoires in COVID-19. Libraries were prepared by immunoSEQ multiplex PCR; TCRdb keeps only in-frame clonotypes and omits some of them. The sample consists of 85,000 to 100,000 clones, 70% to 90% of them appearing once. Material for sequencing was peripheral blood. These receptors were collected from a man between 50 and 59 years old with active or convalescent COVID-19.

The CDR3 loop is CASSENLRVYTNYGYTF. The CDR3 DNA sequence: TGTGCCAGCAGTGAAAATTTGCGGGTCTATACTAACTATGGCTACACCTTC. V and J are TRBV6-1 and TRBJ1-2, with D uncertain. Per the germline V gene, CDR1 is MNHNS and CDR2 is SASEGT. Trimming took off 2 bases at V and 0 bases at J, with 16 bases between the two ends. CDR3 length: 17 amino acids.

The chain has TRBV19 and TRBJ2-3; 8 nucleotides line up with TRBD2. J gave up 3 bases and V 6 bases, and 11 bases lay outside the gene matches. Germline-derived CDR1 and CDR2 are LNHDA and SQIVND (reference sequence). This CDR3 is built from 16 residues. The CDR3 spells CASRPQTSVSTDTQYF. In DNA form, the CDR3 reads TGTGCCAGTAGGCCCCAGACTAGCGTTAGTACAGATACGCAGTATTTT.

This chain links TRBV9 with TRBJ2-1; 13 bases are a match to TRBD2. Germline CDR1 is SGDLS and CDR2 is YYNGEE. The trim removed 2 bases at V and 8 bases at J, leaving 4 bases unmatched. The CDR3 has 15 amino acids. The CDR3 DNA follows: TGTGCCAGCAGCGTCACTAGCGGGAGGGGGGATGAGCAGTTCTTC. Amino acid sequence: CASSVTSGRGDEQFF. Drawing the rest from reference TRBV9 and TRBJ2-1, the complete variable domain is DSGVTQTPKHLITATGQRVTLRCSPRSGDLSVYWYQQSLDQGLQFLIQYYNGEERAKGNILERFSAQQFPDLHSELNLSSLELGDSALYFCASSVTSGRGDEQFFGPGTRLTVL.

The CDR3 loop is CASRGGTYYSYEQYF. The CDR3 DNA sequence: TGTGCCAGCAGGGGCGGGACCTATTACTCCTACGAGCAGTACTTC. The rearrangement uses TRBV28 and TRBJ2-7, with D maybe TRBD2 (6 bases). Germline values: CDR1 MDHEN, CDR2 SYDVKM. There are 15 residues in the CDR3. Between the trimmed V and J ends, which lost 6 bases and 0 bases, there was a span of 15 bases.

This rearrangement joins TRBV28 to TRBJ2-3; D gene unclear. The CDR3 runs 15 residues. CDR1 is MDHEN, CDR2 SYDVKM, per germline. The V end lost 5 bases, the J end lost 1 base, and 13 bases lay between the germline ends. CDR3: CASSANTRGTDTQYF. CDR3 coding DNA: TGTGCCAGCAGTGCCAATACCCGGGGCACAGATACGCAGTATTTT.

This clone appeared a few times. The gene calls are TRBV7-9 and TRBJ1-5, with TRBD1 matching over 8 bases. V was pared by 4 bases and J by 5 bases, with 4 bases of the junction left unmatched. This CDR3 is 14 amino acids long. Germline V gives CDR1 SEHNR, CDR2 FQNEAQ (reference sequence). The CDR3 DNA reads as TGTGCCAGCAGCTCGACAGGGGTCCATCAGCCCCAGCATTTT. This translates into CASSSTGVHQPQHF. Variable domain in full (rest from reference TRBV7-9 and TRBJ1-5): DTGVSQNPRHKITKRGQNVTFRCDPISEHNRLYWYRQTLGQGPEFLTYFQNEAQLEKSRLLSDRFSAERPKGSFSTLEIQRTEQGDSAMYLCASSSTGVHQPQHFGDGTRLSIL.

The chain joins TRBV6-2 or TRBV6-3 to TRBJ1-3, with D tentatively TRBD1 (6 bases). The CDR3 loop spans 14 amino acids. V shed 5 bases and J shed 3 bases, with 11 bases lying between them. From germline, CDR1 is MNHEY and CDR2 SVGEGT. Written as DNA, the CDR3 is TGTGCCAGCAGTCCCTGGACAGTTGGAAACACCATATATTTT. The encoded protein is CASSPWTVGNTIYF.

The chain combines TRBV5-6 with TRBJ2-7; tentative D call: TRBD2 (5 bases). Germline V CDR1 and CDR2: SGHDT, YYEEEE. This CDR3 is 14 amino acids long. Trimming pared 1 base from V and 5 bases from J, leaving 13 bases between. This CDR3 reads CASSLLEVLDEQYF. CDR3 nucleotides: TGTGCCAGCAGCTTGTTGGAGGTGTTGGACGAGCAGTACTTC.